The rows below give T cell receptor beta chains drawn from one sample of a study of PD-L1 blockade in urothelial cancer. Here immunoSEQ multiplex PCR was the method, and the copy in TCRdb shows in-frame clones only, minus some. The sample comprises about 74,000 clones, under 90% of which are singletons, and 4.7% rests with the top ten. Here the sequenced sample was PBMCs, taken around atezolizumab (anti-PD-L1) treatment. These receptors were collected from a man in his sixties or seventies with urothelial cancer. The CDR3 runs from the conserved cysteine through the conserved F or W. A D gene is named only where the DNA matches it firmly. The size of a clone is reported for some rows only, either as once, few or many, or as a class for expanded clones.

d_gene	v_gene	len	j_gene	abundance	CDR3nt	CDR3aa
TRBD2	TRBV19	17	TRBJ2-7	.	TGTGCCAGTAGTATCAAAGGACGTGCGGGAGGGCCTCACGAGCAGTACTTC	CASSIKGRAGGPHEQYF
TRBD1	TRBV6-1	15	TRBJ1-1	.	TGTGCCAGCAGTGAGCGGGACAGGGACGGGACTGAAGCTTTCTTT	CASSERDRDGTEAFF
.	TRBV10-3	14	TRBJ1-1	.	TGTGCCATCACTAACGGCGGATGGAACACTGAAGCTTTCTTT	CAITNGGWNTEAFF
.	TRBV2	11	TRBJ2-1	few	TGTGCCAGCAGTGTTGGAGTTGAGCAGTTCTTC	CASSVGVEQFF
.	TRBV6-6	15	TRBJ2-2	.	TGTGCCAGCAGGGGCCAGCGGCGGAACACCGGGGAGCTGTTTTTT	CASRGQRRNTGELFF
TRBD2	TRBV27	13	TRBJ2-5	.	TGTGCCAGCAGTTTATCGGGAGGGGAGACCCAGTACTTC	CASSLSGGETQYF
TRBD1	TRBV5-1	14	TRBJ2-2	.	TGCGCCAGCAGCTGGGGACAGGGCACCGGGGAGCTGTTTTTT	CASSWGQGTGELFF
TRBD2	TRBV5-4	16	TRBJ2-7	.	TGTGCCAGCAGCTTGGGGTCGGCTAGCGGGTACTACGAGCAGTACTTC	CASSLGSASGYYEQYF
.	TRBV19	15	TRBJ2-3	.	TGTGCCAGTAGTATTACGTCCTCGGTGGCAGATACGCAGTATTTT	CASSITSSVADTQYF
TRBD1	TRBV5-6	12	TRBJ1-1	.	TGTGCCAGCAGTACCGGGACAGGGAAAGCTTTCTTT	CASSTGTGKAFF
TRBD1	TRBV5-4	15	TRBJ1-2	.	TGTGCCAGCAGCATACGGGACAGAATTAACTATGGCTACACCTTC	CASSIRDRINYGYTF
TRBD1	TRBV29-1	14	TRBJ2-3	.	TGCAGCGTGGGGACAGGAGGGGCGAGAGATACGCAGTATTTT	CSVGTGGARDTQYF
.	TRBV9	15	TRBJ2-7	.	TGTGCCAGCAGCGTACAGGGTAGCTGGACCTACGAGCAGTACTTC	CASSVQGSWTYEQYF
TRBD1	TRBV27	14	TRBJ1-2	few	TGTGCCAGCAGTTTGACAGGGGGGGACTATGGCTACACCTTC	CASSLTGGDYGYTF
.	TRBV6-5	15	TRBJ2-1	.	TGTGCCAGCAGTTCGGACAGACGCTCCTACAATGAGCAGTTCTTC	CASSSDRRSYNEQFF
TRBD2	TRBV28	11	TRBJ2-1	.	TGTGCCAGCAGTTTTTTGGGACTAGCGTTCTTC	CASSFLGLAFF
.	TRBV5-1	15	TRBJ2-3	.	TGCGCCAGCAGCCGGGACTGGGCTAGCACAGATACGCAGTATTTT	CASSRDWASTDTQYF
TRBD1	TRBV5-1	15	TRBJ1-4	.	TGCGCCAGCAGCGACCCGACAGGGGGGGCAGCAAAACTGTTTTTT	CASSDPTGGAAKLFF
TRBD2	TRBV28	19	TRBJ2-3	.	TGTGCCAGCAGTTCCCCGCCGGGACTAGCCGATCTGCCCACAGATACGCAGTATTTT	CASSSPPGLADLPTDTQYF
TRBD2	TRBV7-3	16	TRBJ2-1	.	TGTGCCAGCAGCCCCGGGACTAGCGGATTTCACAATGAGCAGTTCTTC	CASSPGTSGFHNEQFF
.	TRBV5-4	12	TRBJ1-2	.	TGTGCCAGCAGCCCGGGGTTAGGTGGCTACACCTTC	CASSPGLGGYTF
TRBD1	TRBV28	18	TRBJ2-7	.	TGTGCCAGCAGTTTAACAGGGGTTGGGTTTGGTAGCTCCTACGAGCAGTACTTC	CASSLTGVGFGSSYEQYF
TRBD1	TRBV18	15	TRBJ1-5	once	TGTGCCAGCTCACCAGACAGGGTTGGCAATCAGCCCCAGCATTTT	CASSPDRVGNQPQHF
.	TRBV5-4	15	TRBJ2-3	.	TGTGCCAGCAGCTTGGGAACCCCGGGAAGGAATACGCAGTATTTT	CASSLGTPGRNTQYF
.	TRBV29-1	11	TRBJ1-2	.	TGCAGCGTTGGACAGAACTATGGCTACACCTTC	CSVGQNYGYTF
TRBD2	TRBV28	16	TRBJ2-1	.	TGTGCCAGCAGTTCCCCCGGCGGGAGTTCCTACAATGAGCAGTTCTTC	CASSSPGGSSYNEQFF
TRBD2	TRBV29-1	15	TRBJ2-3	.	TGCAGCGTTAGGGGACTAGCGGGACTAACAGATACGCAGTATTTT	CSVRGLAGLTDTQYF
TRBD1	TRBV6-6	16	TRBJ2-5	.	TGTGCCAGCAGACCCGCCGGGACAGGGACGCAAGAGACCCAGTACTTC	CASRPAGTGTQETQYF
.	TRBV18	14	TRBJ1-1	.	TGTGCCAGCTCACCCCCAACAGGTTACACTGAAGCTTTCTTT	CASSPPTGYTEAFF
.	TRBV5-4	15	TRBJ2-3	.	TGTGCCAGCAGCCGAACTAGCACCCTCACAGATACGCAGTATTTT	CASSRTSTLTDTQYF
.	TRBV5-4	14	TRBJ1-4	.	TGTGCCAGCAGCTTGGGGCACCCGAATGAAAAACTGTTTTTT	CASSLGHPNEKLFF